This record covers a single T cell receptor beta chain. The record originates from a study of blood T cell repertoires in COVID-19. Study-level background: Acute and convalescent COVID-19 samples came from the United States, Italy and Spain.

Assay used: immunoSEQ multiplex PCR; TCRdb lists only in-frame clones, some missing. The table shows roughly 200,000 clones, with 82% occurring only once. In germline, CDR1 is SEHNR, CDR2 FQNEAQ (reference sequence). V lost 1 base and J 5 bases, leaving 14 bases between the germline ends. The CDR3 length is 16 residues. Sequences were obtained from peripheral blood. This sequence was found in a woman aged 55-70 years with COVID-19, enrolled during active disease. The chain couples TRBV7-9 to TRBJ1-4; D ambiguous. CDR3 sequence (DNA): TGTGCCAGCAGCTTAGACGGGAGCGGATGGAATGAAAAACTGTTTTTT. It specifies CASSLDGSGWNEKLFF.